The entry that follows covers one TCR beta chain sequence. Its antigen is still unknown. This specimen comes from a study of cytomegalovirus exposure and HLA in healthy donors. Study results and limitations: Researchers left out some V segments, among them TRBV6-2 and TRBV6-3, as indistinguishable. It was shown in a later analysis that HLA-associated TCR beta chains were more clonally expanded than other, equally common chains.

Primers: 60 Vbeta forward and 13 Jbeta reverse. The repertoire was sequenced with immunoSEQ multiplex PCR; TCRdb's copy has only in-frame clones and lacks some. The sample has some 99,000 clones; 60% to 80% are singletons. V was pared by 4 bases and J by 4 bases, with 8 bases of the junction left unmatched. CDR1 and CDR2 from the germline V gene are SGHRS and YFSETQ. This CDR3 has 14 residues. This clonotype originated in a female donor in good health and CMV-seronegative. Sequencing was carried out using PBMCs. This sequence joins TRBV5-1 and TRBJ2-7, with 7 bases aligning to TRBD1. Here the CDR3 DNA reads TGCGCCAGCAGCCTCACAGGGGATAGTTACGAGCAGTACTTC. Translating it yields CASSLTGDSYEQYF.